The rows below give T cell receptor beta chains drawn from one sample of a study of T-cell memory formation after mild COVID-19. TCRdb re-analysed the 5' RACE reads in MiXCR, keeping a single row per CDR3 protein. The sample includes hundreds of thousands of distinct CDR3 sequences, about 17% of them seen just once. Sequences were obtained from PBMCs or a T cell subset sorted from them (not recorded which). These receptors all come from a man aged 18 to 35 who had mild COVID-19 (a few samples of this study predate the infection). Cell type and time point are not known. CDR3s include the opening cysteine and the closing phenylalanine or tryptophan. A D gene is named only where the DNA matches it firmly. Rows may omit the clone size; those that give it use once, few, many or a size class.

TRBV27	-	TRBJ1-1	many	CASSFKETTEAFF	TGTGCCAGCAGTTTTAAAGAGACCACTGAAGCTTTCTTT
TRBV2	-	TRBJ2-3	-	CASREGEVTDTQYF	TGTGCCAGCAGGGAGGGTGAGGTCACAGATACGCAGTATTTT
TRBV7-9	-	TRBJ2-1	-	CASSSEKVGRRRNEQFF	TGTGCCAGCAGCTCCGAGAAGGTAGGCCGGAGGCGCAATGAGCAGTTCTTC
TRBV4-3	TRBD1	TRBJ2-3	-	CASSPGGHTQYF	TGCGCCAGCAGCCCAGGGGGACATACGCAGTATTTT
TRBV29-1	TRBD2	TRBJ2-3	few	CSVDGTSQDTQYF	TGCAGCGTTGACGGGACTAGTCAGGATACGCAGTATTTT
TRBV4-1	TRBD1	TRBJ2-7	few	CASSPSGQIYEQYF	TGCGCCAGCAGCCCCTCGGGACAGATCTACGAGCAGTACTTC
TRBV7-6	-	TRBJ2-7	few	CATKPRDSSYEQYF	TGTGCCACCAAGCCCCGGGACTCTTCCTACGAGCAGTACTTC
TRBV7-7	TRBD2	TRBJ2-3	many	CASSGGGAGDTQYF	TGTGCCAGCAGCGGCGGGGGGGCAGGAGATACGCAGTATTTT
TRBV20-1	-	TRBJ1-3	-	CSAPEGSTSGNTIYF	TGCAGTGCCCCCGAGGGCTCAACCTCTGGAAACACCATATATTTT
TRBV7-2	-	TRBJ1-2	-	CASSPTFLFVSGYTF	TGTGCCAGCAGCCCGACATTTCTATTCGTTTCGGGCTACACCTTC
TRBV7-2	-	TRBJ2-7	few	CASTPAGLTYEQYF	TGTGCCAGCACCCCCGCCGGGCTGACCTACGAGCAGTACTTC
TRBV7-2	-	TRBJ1-2	-	CASSLLLGYTF	TGTGCCAGCAGCTTACTACTCGGCTACACCTTC
TRBV9	-	TRBJ2-7	-	CASSDPEGGTDEQYF	TGTGCCAGCAGCGATCCTGAGGGGGGGACGGACGAGCAGTACTTC
TRBV4-1	-	TRBJ1-4	-	CASSQDPTGPYEKLFF	TGCGCCAGCAGCCAAGATCCTACAGGGCCCTATGAAAAACTGTTTTTT
TRBV15	-	TRBJ1-6	-	CATSGPGPEMALHF	TGTGCCACCAGCGGACCGGGCCCCGAAATGGCCCTCCACTTT
TRBV5-1	-	TRBJ1-1	once	CASSTRDTSQATEAFF	TGCGCCAGCAGCACCCGGGACACCTCTCAGGCGACTGAAGCTTTCTTT
TRBV5-1	-	TRBJ1-2	-	CASSDGHRGYGYPF	TGCGCCAGCAGCGACGGACACCGCGGTTATGGCTACCCCTTC
TRBV7-8	-	TRBJ2-4	few	CASSSYREGIQYF	TGTGCCAGCAGCTCGTACAGGGAGGGCATTCAGTACTTC
TRBV6-1	-	TRBJ2-7	few	CAVDRGTFYEQYF	TGTGCCGTCGACCGGGGGACGTTCTACGAGCAGTACTTC
TRBV4-3	-	TRBJ1-4	-	CASSSAGAANEKLFF	TGCGCCAGCAGCTCGGCAGGGGCAGCTAATGAAAAACTGTTTTTT
TRBV20-1	-	TRBJ2-3	-	CSATLSGTDTQYF	TGCAGTGCTACGCTAAGCGGCACAGATACGCAGTATTTT
TRBV5-1	-	TRBJ1-6	few	CASSLDTRPNSPLHF	TGCGCCAGCAGCTTGGACACCCGACCTAATTCACCCCTCCACTTT
TRBV7-9	-	TRBJ1-2	few	CASIPIIEGNYGYTF	TGTGCCAGCATCCCGATCATCGAGGGGAACTATGGCTACACCTTC
TRBV11-2	-	TRBJ2-3	-	CASSLESRVGDTQYF	TGTGCCAGCAGCCTAGAGTCTAGGGTGGGAGATACGCAGTATTTT
TRBV7-3	-	TRBJ1-2	few	CASSLYPGQNYGYTF	TGTGCCAGCAGCTTATACCCCGGACAGAACTATGGCTACACCTTC
TRBV7-2	-	TRBJ2-2	-	CASSSDSTGELFF	TGTGCCAGCAGCTCGGACAGCACCGGGGAGCTGTTTTTT
TRBV7-9	-	TRBJ2-7	-	CASSRGGGHQTYEQYF	TGTGCCAGCAGCCGGGGCGGCGGGCACCAAACCTACGAGCAGTACTTC
TRBV6-2/TRBV6-3	-	TRBJ1-6	-	CASRENSPLHF	TGTGCCAGCAGGGAAAATTCACCCCTCCACTTT
TRBV7-2	-	TRBJ2-3	few	CASSRDSSDTQYF	TGTGCCAGCAGCCGTGATAGTTCCGATACGCAGTATTTT
TRBV5-1	-	TRBJ2-2	few	CASGSGFTGELFF	TGCGCCAGCGGGAGCGGGTTCACCGGGGAGCTGTTTTTT
TRBV15	-	TRBJ2-2	few	CATSRDLREAGELFF	TGTGCCACCAGCAGAGATTTGAGGGAAGCCGGGGAGCTGTTTTTT
TRBV15	-	TRBJ1-2	-	CATSSTPRLGYTF	TGTGCCACCAGCTCGACCCCGCGGCTAGGCTACACCTTC
TRBV12-3/TRBV12-4	TRBD1	TRBJ1-1	once	CASTNPETGFFEAFF	TGTGCCAGCACGAACCCGGAGACAGGGTTTTTTGAAGCTTTCTTT
TRBV5-5	TRBD2	TRBJ2-1	once	CASSFGLAVPFGQFF	TGTGCCAGCAGCTTCGGACTAGCGGTCCCTTTCGGGCAGTTCTTC
TRBV7-6	-	TRBJ1-1	many	CASSLSGTEAFF	TGTGCCAGCAGCTTAAGCGGCACTGAAGCTTTCTTT
TRBV4-3	TRBD1	TRBJ1-1	-	CASSQEWDRTDAFF	TGCGCCAGCAGCCAAGAATGGGACAGGACTGACGCTTTCTTT
TRBV6-1	TRBD1	TRBJ2-7	-	CASSGRTGGSGEQYF	TGTGCCAGCAGTGGTCGGACAGGGGGATCCGGGGAGCAGTACTTC
TRBV7-9	TRBD1	TRBJ2-4	few	CASSPGQGLAKNIQYF	TGTGCCAGCAGCCCCGGACAGGGACTAGCCAAAAACATTCAGTACTTC
TRBV11-2	TRBD2	TRBJ2-3	few	CASSWTSGGATDTQYF	TGTGCCAGCAGCTGGACTAGCGGGGGGGCGACAGATACGCAGTATTTT
TRBV7-3	-	TRBJ2-5	few	CASSHGSPGETQYF	TGTGCCAGCAGCCACGGTAGCCCGGGGGAGACCCAGTACTTC
TRBV4-3	TRBD1	TRBJ1-1	-	CASSGGQVYTEAFF	TGCGCCAGCAGCGGCGGACAGGTCTACACTGAAGCTTTCTTT